This T cell receptor (beta chain) was recovered during a study of blood T cell repertoires in COVID-19. Study as a whole: The samples span acute and convalescent COVID-19 from the United States, Italy and Spain. The analysed material was cDNA or gDNA that came from T cells, B-cell-depleted T cells, or PBMCs.

In the source study's methods: Reference gene primer amplification yielded estimated nucleated cell counts. Measured with immunoSEQ multiplex PCR; TCRdb has only the in-frame clones, and not every one. From that table come the V and J calls and clone size; the DNA was used to work out D and trimming. The sample includes around 120,000 clones, around 82% of them seen just once. This clone was seen just once. The receptor comes from a man at least 80 years old with active or convalescent COVID-19. The sequenced material came from peripheral blood.

The CDR3 sequence is CASSLNRGRMNTEAFF. The CDR3 nucleotides read TGTGCCAGCAGTTTAAACCGTGGGAGAATGAACACTGAAGCTTTCTTT. The chain carries TRBV27 and TRBJ1-1; no firm D call. Trimming pared 2 bases from V and 0 bases from J, leaving 13 bases between. Germline V gene data show CDR1 as MNHEY and CDR2 as SMNVEV (reference sequence). CDR3 length: 16 residues.